This entry features one TCR beta chain sequence. The junction shows a germline mismatch at one end, possibly a read error. Source study methods: From reference gene primer amplification, estimates of nucleated cell counts were derived. The method was immunoSEQ multiplex PCR; TCRdb's version includes in-frame clones alone and lacks a portion of them. D and trimming come from the DNA, and the V and J calls and clone size come from that table. In the table there are 95,000 to 110,000 clones, approximately 80% of which are singletons. These data come from a study of blood T cell repertoires in COVID-19. Study summary: Samples taken during acute and convalescent COVID-19 were collected in the United States, Italy and Spain. T cells, B-cell-depleted T cells, or PBMCs supplied cDNA or gDNA.

The CDR3 length is 11 residues. CDR1 is DFQATT, CDR2 SNEGSKA, per germline (reference sequence). The chain couples TRBV20-1 to TRBJ2-7; maybe TRBD1 (6 bases). This sequence originates from a man between 60 and 75 years old with acute or convalescent COVID-19. What was sequenced was peripheral blood. The CDR3 loop reads CSARKSQGNHF. CDR3 DNA sequence: TGCAGTGCCCGTAAATCACAGGGTAACCACTTC.